The clone carrying this T cell receptor beta chain was seen more than once but under ten times. The data belong to a study of identical twins. Germline CDR1 reads ENHRY; CDR2 reads SYGVKD. The trim removed 11 bases at V and 8 bases at J, leaving 7 bases unmatched. The CDR3 runs 12 residues. TCRdb ran MiXCR on the 5' RACE reads and lists one entry per CDR3 protein. In the table there are roughly 260,000 distinct CDR3 sequences, 11% to 15% of which are singletons. The source is a woman aged 18-30 years in good health. The chain has TRBV10-3 and TRBJ2-5; the match to TRBD2 covers 11 bases. The specimen sequenced was memory (CD45RO+) T cells sorted from blood. CDR3 DNA: TGTGCCGCCGGGACTAGCGGAGATACCCAGTACTTC. Translated: CAAGTSGDTQYF.